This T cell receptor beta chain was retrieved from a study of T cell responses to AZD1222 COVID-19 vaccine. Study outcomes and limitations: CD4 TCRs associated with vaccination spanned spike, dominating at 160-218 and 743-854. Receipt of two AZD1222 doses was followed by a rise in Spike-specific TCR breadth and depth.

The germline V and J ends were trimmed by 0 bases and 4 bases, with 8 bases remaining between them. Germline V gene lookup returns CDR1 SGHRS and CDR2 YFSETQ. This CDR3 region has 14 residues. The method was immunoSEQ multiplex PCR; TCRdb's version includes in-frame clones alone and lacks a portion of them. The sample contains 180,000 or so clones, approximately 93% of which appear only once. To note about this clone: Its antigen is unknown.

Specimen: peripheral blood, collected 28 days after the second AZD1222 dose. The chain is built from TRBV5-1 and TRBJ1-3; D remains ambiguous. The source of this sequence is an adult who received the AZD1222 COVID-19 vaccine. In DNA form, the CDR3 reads TGCGCCAGCAGCTTGGAGGCGCACGGAAACACCATATATTTT. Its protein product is CASSLEAHGNTIYF. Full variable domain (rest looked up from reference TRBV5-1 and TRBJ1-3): KAGVTQTPRYLIKTRGQQVTLSCSPISGHRSVSWYQQTPGQGLQFLFEYFSETQRNKGNFPGRFSGRQFSNSRSEMNVSTLELGDSALYLCASSLEAHGNTIYFGEGSWLTVV.